This entry concerns a single T cell receptor beta chain. The CDR3 is made up of 16 amino acids. V shed 5 bases and J 0 bases; nucleotides not matched to a gene: 9. From germline, CDR1 is SGDLS and CDR2 YYNGEE. This specimen comes from a study of blood T cell repertoires in COVID-19. Sequencing used immunoSEQ multiplex PCR; TCRdb keeps in-frame clones, though not all of them. The data hold about 230,000 clones, with 85% to 90% observed a single time. The sequenced sample was peripheral blood. The receptor comes from a man aged 45 to 65 with COVID-19, enrolled during active disease. The genes are TRBV9 and TRBJ1-1; 8 bases align to TRBD1. The CDR3 nucleotides read TGTGCCAGCAGTGCAACAGGGGGTGGGATGAACACTGAAGCTTTCTTT. It yields the protein CASSATGGGMNTEAFF.